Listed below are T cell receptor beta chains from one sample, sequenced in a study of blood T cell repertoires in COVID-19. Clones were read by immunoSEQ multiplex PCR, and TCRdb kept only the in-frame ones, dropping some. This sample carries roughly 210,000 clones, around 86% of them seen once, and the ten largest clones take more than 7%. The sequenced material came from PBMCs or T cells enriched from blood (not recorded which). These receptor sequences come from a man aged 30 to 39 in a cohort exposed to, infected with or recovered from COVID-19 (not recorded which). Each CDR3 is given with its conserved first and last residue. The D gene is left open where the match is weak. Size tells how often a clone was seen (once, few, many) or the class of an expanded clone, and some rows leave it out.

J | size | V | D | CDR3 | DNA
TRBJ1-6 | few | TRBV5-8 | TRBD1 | CASSPGQGAPPLHF | TGTGCCAGCAGCCCGGGACAGGGGGCTCCCCCCCTCCACTTT
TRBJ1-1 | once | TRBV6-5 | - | CASSLGGMGTEAFF | TGTGCCAGCAGTCTCGGGGGAATGGGTACTGAAGCTTTCTTT
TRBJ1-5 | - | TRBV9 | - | CASSVGDSNQPQHF | TGTGCCAGCAGCGTAGGAGACAGTAATCAGCCCCAGCATTTT
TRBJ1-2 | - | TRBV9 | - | CASSDDRPNYGYTF | TGTGCCAGCAGCGATGACAGGCCTAACTATGGCTACACCTTC
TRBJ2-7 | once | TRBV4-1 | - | CASSRSVALYEQYF | TGCGCCAGCAGCCGGTCGGTAGCGTTATACGAGCAGTACTTC
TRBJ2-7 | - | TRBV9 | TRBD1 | CASSARQGASNEQYF | TGTGCCAGCAGCGCCCGACAGGGGGCTTCCAACGAGCAGTACTTC
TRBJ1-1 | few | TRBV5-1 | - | CASSRRDTEAFF | TGCGCCAGCAGCCGCCGGGACACTGAAGCTTTCTTT
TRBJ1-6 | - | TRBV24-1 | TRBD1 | CATRIITMGTVHESSYNSPLHF | TGTGCCACCAGAATCATAACCATGGGGACAGTCCACGAAAGCTCCTATAATTCACCCCTCCACTTT
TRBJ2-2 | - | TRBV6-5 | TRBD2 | CALGTSITGELFF | TGTGCCCTAGGGACTAGCATCACCGGGGAGCTGTTTTTT
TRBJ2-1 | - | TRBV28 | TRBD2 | CASSLEASGRTEQFF | TGTGCCAGCAGTTTAGAAGCTAGCGGGAGGACTGAGCAGTTCTTC
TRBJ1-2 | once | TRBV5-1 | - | CASSSSGVTDYGYTF | TGCGCCAGCAGCTCCTCCGGGGTAACCGATTATGGCTACACCTTC
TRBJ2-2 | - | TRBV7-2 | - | CASSQSGRLDTGELFF | TGTGCCAGCAGCCAGAGCGGGCGGCTCGACACCGGGGAGCTGTTTTTT
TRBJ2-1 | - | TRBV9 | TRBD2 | CASSPRTSGRYHEQFF | TGTGCCAGCAGCCCCCGGACTAGCGGGAGGTACCATGAGCAGTTCTTC
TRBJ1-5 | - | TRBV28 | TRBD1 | CASSTATRGQLGQPQHF | TGTGCCAGCAGTACAGCGACCAGGGGGCAATTGGGACAGCCCCAGCATTTT
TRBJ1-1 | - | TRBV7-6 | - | CASRLDRGNTEAFF | TGTGCCAGCAGATTGGACCGGGGGAACACTGAAGCTTTCTTT
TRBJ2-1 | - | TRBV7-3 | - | CASSHRVQPRDEQFF | TGTGCCAGCAGCCACCGGGTCCAACCACGCGATGAGCAGTTCTTC
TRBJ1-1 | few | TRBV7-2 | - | CASSWGGMNTEAFF | TGTGCCAGCAGCTGGGGGGGAATGAACACTGAAGCTTTCTTT
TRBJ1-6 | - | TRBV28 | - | CASSLSRVSSSSPLHF | TGTGCCAGCAGTTTATCCAGGGTGTCGTCAAGTTCACCCCTCCACTTT
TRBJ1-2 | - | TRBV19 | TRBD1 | CASSMGLIGTGEVGGYTF | TGTGCCAGTAGTATGGGCCTGATCGGGACAGGGGAGGTTGGTGGCTACACCTTC
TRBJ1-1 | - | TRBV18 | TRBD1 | CASSPGQGFTEAFF | TGTGCCAGCTCACCGGGACAGGGGTTTACTGAAGCTTTCTTT
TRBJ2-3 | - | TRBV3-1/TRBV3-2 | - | CASSQESSASTDTQYF | TGTGCCAGCAGCCAAGAAAGCAGCGCTAGCACAGATACGCAGTATTTT
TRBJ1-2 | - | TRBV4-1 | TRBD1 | CASSQDDRAFYGYTF | TGCGCCAGCAGCCAAGATGACAGGGCCTTCTATGGCTACACCTTC
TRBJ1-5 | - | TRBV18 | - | CASSASQGYQPQHF | TGTGCCAGCTCCGCCTCCCAGGGATATCAGCCCCAGCATTTT
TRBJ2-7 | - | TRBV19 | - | CASSIAFSVYEQYF | TGTGCCAGTAGTATAGCCTTCTCCGTCTACGAGCAGTACTTC
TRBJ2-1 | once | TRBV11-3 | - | CASSRDSNEQFF | TGTGCCAGCAGCCGAGACAGTAATGAGCAGTTCTTC
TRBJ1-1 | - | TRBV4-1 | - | CASSSPTGNTEAFF | TGCGCCAGCAGCTCACCGACAGGGAACACTGAAGCTTTCTTT
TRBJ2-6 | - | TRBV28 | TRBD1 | CASTSLVGTGFSGANVLTF | TGTGCCAGCACCTCCTTGGTTGGGACAGGATTCTCTGGGGCCAACGTCCTGACTTTC
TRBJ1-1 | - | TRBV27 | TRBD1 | CASSGTGGLNTEAFF | TGTGCCAGCAGCGGGACAGGGGGCCTGAACACTGAAGCTTTCTTT
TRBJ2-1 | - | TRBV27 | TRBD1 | CASRHGQGGEQFF | TGTGCCAGCAGACACGGACAGGGGGGTGAGCAGTTCTTC
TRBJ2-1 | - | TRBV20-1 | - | CSEVEVNEQFF | TGCAGTGAAGTAGAAGTTAATGAGCAGTTCTTC
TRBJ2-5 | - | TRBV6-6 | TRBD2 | CASSPGRLAGGDQETQYF | TGTGCCAGCAGTCCCGGCCGTTTAGCGGGAGGGGACCAAGAGACCCAGTACTTC
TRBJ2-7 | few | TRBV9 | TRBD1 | CASSLKTGYEQYF | TGTGCCAGCAGCTTAAAGACAGGGTACGAGCAGTACTTC
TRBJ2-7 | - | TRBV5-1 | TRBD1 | CASSLDRGVYEQYF | TGCGCCAGCAGCTTGGACAGGGGTGTTTACGAGCAGTACTTC
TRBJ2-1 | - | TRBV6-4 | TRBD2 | CASSHELAETYNEQFF | TGTGCCAGCAGCCACGAACTAGCGGAGACCTACAATGAGCAGTTCTTC
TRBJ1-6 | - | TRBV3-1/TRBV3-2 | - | CASSQDGSRSAPLHF | TGTGCCAGCAGCCAAGATGGGTCTAGGTCGGCACCCCTCCACTTT
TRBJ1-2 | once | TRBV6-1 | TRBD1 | CASSEGQGVYGYTF | TGTGCCAGCAGTGAGGGACAGGGTGTGTATGGCTACACCTTC
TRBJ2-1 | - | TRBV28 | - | CASISGGGGPYNEQFF | TGTGCCAGCATCTCAGGGGGAGGTGGCCCCTACAATGAGCAGTTCTTC
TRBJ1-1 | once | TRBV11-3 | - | CASSLAGGSEAFF | TGTGCCAGCAGCTTAGCGGGCGGGAGTGAAGCTTTCTTT
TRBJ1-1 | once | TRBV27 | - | CASSLNGRERGTEAFF | TGTGCCAGCAGTTTGAACGGTCGAGAGAGGGGGACTGAAGCTTTCTTT
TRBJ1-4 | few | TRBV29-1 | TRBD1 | CSVTGTGEKLFF | TGCAGCGTTACCGGGACAGGCGAAAAACTGTTTTTT
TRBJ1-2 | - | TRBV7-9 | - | CAGLRDGNYGYTF | TGTGCCGGACTGCGGGACGGTAACTATGGCTACACCTTC
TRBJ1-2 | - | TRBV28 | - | CASSLNRLGSGYTF | TGTGCCAGCAGTTTGAACAGGCTTGGGTCTGGCTACACCTTC
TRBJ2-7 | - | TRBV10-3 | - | CAISEKQGHEQYF | TGTGCCATCAGTGAAAAACAGGGCCACGAGCAGTACTTC
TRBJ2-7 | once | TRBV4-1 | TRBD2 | CASSLRLAVSYEQYF | TGCGCCAGCAGCCTCAGACTAGCGGTCTCCTACGAGCAGTACTTC
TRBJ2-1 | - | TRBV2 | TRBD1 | CASRKGQDNEQFF | TGTGCCAGCAGGAAAGGACAGGACAATGAGCAGTTCTTC
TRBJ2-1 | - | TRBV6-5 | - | CASRGFPSSYNEQFF | TGTGCCAGCCGAGGGTTTCCGAGCTCCTACAATGAGCAGTTCTTC
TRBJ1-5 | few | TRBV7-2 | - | CASSLNPDGMGNQPQHF | TGTGCCAGCAGCTTAAATCCGGACGGGATGGGAAATCAGCCCCAGCATTTT
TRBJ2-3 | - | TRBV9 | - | CASSPGLQFGQYF | TGTGCCAGCAGCCCGGGACTCCAATTTGGGCAGTATTTT
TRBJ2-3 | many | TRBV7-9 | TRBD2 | CASSRRTGTSGRGTDTQYF | TGTGCCAGCAGCCGCAGAACCGGGACTAGCGGGAGGGGCACAGATACGCAGTATTTT
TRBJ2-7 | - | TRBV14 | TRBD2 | CASSQALAGTYEQYF | TGTGCCAGCAGCCAAGCCCTAGCGGGCACCTACGAGCAGTACTTC
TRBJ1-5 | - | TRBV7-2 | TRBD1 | CASSWDRGQPQHF | TGTGCCAGCAGCTGGGACAGGGGACAGCCCCAGCATTTT
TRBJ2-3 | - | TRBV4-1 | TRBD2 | CASSYPLRLAGERSPTDTQYF | TGCGCCAGCAGTTACCCTTTGCGACTAGCGGGAGAACGCAGTCCCACAGATACGCAGTATTTT